These T cell receptor beta chains were read from a single sample in a study of cytomegalovirus exposure and HLA in healthy donors. Repertoires were generated with immunoSEQ multiplex PCR, while TCRdb's copy carries only in-frame clones and drops some. This table has 65,000 to 90,000 clones, about 81% appearing once. The sequenced material came from PBMCs. These receptors all come from a man aged 70 or older in good health and CMV-seronegative. Each CDR3 is given with its conserved first and last residue. D genes are given only for firm matches. Part of the rows lack a size; the others show once, few, many or a class for expanded clones.

D: TRBD1
J: TRBJ2-6
V: TRBV18
size: .
CDR3: CASSPSQGAGVSGANVLTF
DNA: TGTGCCAGCTCACCATCTCAGGGGGCTGGAGTGTCTGGGGCCAACGTCCTGACTTTC

D: .
J: TRBJ1-2
V: TRBV7-2
size: .
CDR3: CASSLELLDFYGYTF
DNA: TGTGCCAGCAGCTTGGAACTACTCGACTTCTATGGCTACACCTTC

D: .
J: TRBJ2-3
V: TRBV5-1
size: .
CDR3: CASSSLIGDTQYF
DNA: TGCGCCAGCAGCTCACTGATCGGTGATACGCAGTATTTT

D: .
J: TRBJ2-1
V: TRBV6-6
size: .
CDR3: CASSYSTNEQFF
DNA: TGTGCCAGCAGTTACTCGACAAATGAGCAGTTCTTC

D: TRBD1
J: TRBJ2-1
V: TRBV5-8
size: .
CDR3: CASSSTGTGYNEQFF
DNA: TGTGCCAGCAGCTCCACCGGGACAGGTTACAATGAGCAGTTCTTC

D: .
J: TRBJ1-1
V: TRBV6-6
size: few
CDR3: CASSYFRTAEAFF
DNA: TGTGCCAGCAGTTACTTTCGGACAGCCGAAGCTTTCTTT

D: TRBD2
J: TRBJ2-1
V: TRBV11-2
size: .
CDR3: CASSFTSGSMGNEQFF
DNA: TGTGCCAGCAGCTTCACTAGCGGGAGTATGGGCAATGAGCAGTTCTTC

D: TRBD1
J: TRBJ1-2
V: TRBV7-8
size: .
CDR3: CASSRQGAEYGYTF
DNA: TGTGCCAGCAGCAGACAGGGGGCAGAGTATGGCTACACCTTC

D: .
J: TRBJ1-2
V: TRBV28
size: .
CDR3: CASSPGRQWGGYTF
DNA: TGTGCCAGCAGTCCGGGGAGGCAGTGGGGTGGCTACACCTTC

D: TRBD1
J: TRBJ2-2
V: TRBV6-1
size: .
CDR3: CASSGTGDETGELFF
DNA: TGTGCCAGCAGTGGGACAGGGGACGAGACCGGGGAGCTGTTTTTT

D: .
J: TRBJ1-5
V: TRBV6-1
size: .
CDR3: CASSETGYLTDQPQHF
DNA: TGTGCCAGCAGTGAAACAGGGTACCTAACTGATCAGCCCCAGCATTTT

D: .
J: TRBJ2-7
V: TRBV7-2
size: .
CDR3: CASSHSGWAEQYF
DNA: TGTGCCAGCAGCCATTCCGGCTGGGCCGAGCAGTACTTC

D: .
J: TRBJ2-4
V: TRBV28
size: .
CDR3: CATTPQGYGNIQYF
DNA: TGTGCCACTACCCCCCAGGGGTATGGAAACATTCAGTACTTC

D: .
J: TRBJ1-3
V: TRBV11-2
size: .
CDR3: CASSFYEGAGNTIYF
DNA: TGTGCCAGCAGCTTTTATGAGGGGGCTGGAAACACCATATATTTT

D: .
J: TRBJ2-1
V: TRBV6-5
size: .
CDR3: CASSYSVATDYNEQFF
DNA: TGTGCCAGCAGTTACTCGGTCGCGACAGACTACAATGAGCAGTTCTTC

D: .
J: TRBJ2-7
V: TRBV7-9
size: .
CDR3: CSSSLRSEQYF
DNA: TGTTCCAGCAGCTTACGGAGCGAGCAGTACTTC

D: .
J: TRBJ2-1
V: TRBV6-5
size: .
CDR3: CASRGADEQFF
DNA: TGTGCCAGCAGGGGGGCGGATGAGCAGTTCTTC

D: .
J: TRBJ1-5
V: TRBV6-1
size: .
CDR3: CASGLERENQPQHF
DNA: TGTGCCAGCGGGCTCGAACGCGAAAATCAGCCCCAGCATTTT

D: TRBD1
J: TRBJ2-7
V: TRBV5-1
size: .
CDR3: CASSFGTGSYEQYF
DNA: TGCGCCAGCAGCTTTGGGACAGGTTCCTACGAGCAGTACTTC

D: .
J: TRBJ2-3
V: TRBV5-1
size: .
CDR3: CASRIGSVPADTQYF
DNA: TGCGCCAGCAGGATAGGAAGCGTCCCCGCAGATACGCAGTATTTT

D: .
J: TRBJ2-7
V: TRBV7-9
size: .
CDR3: CASSRGGSYREQYF
DNA: TGTGCCAGCAGCAGAGGGGGTTCTTATCGCGAGCAGTACTTC

D: .
J: TRBJ1-1
V: TRBV6-6
size: .
CDR3: CAGGEEDTEAFF
DNA: TGTGCCGGAGGGGAGGAGGACACTGAAGCTTTCTTT

D: .
J: TRBJ1-4
V: TRBV5-1
size: .
CDR3: CASSLSGQGSEKLFF
DNA: TGCGCCAGCAGCTTGTCTGGTCAGGGAAGTGAAAAACTGTTTTTT

D: TRBD1
J: TRBJ2-7
V: TRBV27
size: .
CDR3: CASSLRTGPIYEQYF
DNA: TGTGCCAGCAGTTTAAGGACAGGCCCGATATACGAGCAGTACTTC

D: TRBD2
J: TRBJ2-3
V: TRBV9
size: .
CDR3: CASSVAPSGALPSTDTQYF
DNA: TGTGCCAGCAGCGTAGCCCCTAGCGGGGCCTTACCTAGCACAGATACGCAGTATTTT

D: TRBD1
J: TRBJ1-4
V: TRBV18
size: .
CDR3: CASSPRTGTNEKLFF
DNA: TGTGCCAGCTCACCTCGGACAGGAACTAATGAAAAACTGTTTTTT

D: TRBD2
J: TRBJ2-1
V: TRBV7-9
size: .
CDR3: CASSPELSGRGRNEQFF
DNA: TGTGCCAGCAGCCCCGAGCTTAGCGGGAGGGGCAGAAATGAGCAGTTCTTC

D: .
J: TRBJ1-5
V: TRBV7-9
size: once
CDR3: CASSLGQGYPQPQHF
DNA: TGTGCCAGCAGCTTAGGGCAGGGATACCCTCAGCCCCAGCATTTT

D: TRBD1
J: TRBJ2-1
V: TRBV27
size: .
CDR3: CASRTGGMGEQFF
DNA: TGTGCCAGCAGGACAGGGGGCATGGGTGAGCAGTTCTTC

D: .
J: TRBJ2-3
V: TRBV7-2
size: .
CDR3: CASSSSLVTDTQYF
DNA: TGTGCCAGCAGCTCTAGCCTGGTCACAGATACGCAGTATTTT

D: TRBD2
J: TRBJ2-1
V: TRBV6-5
size: few
CDR3: CASSPGTSGYNEQFF
DNA: TGTGCCAGCAGCCCCGGGACTAGCGGGTACAATGAGCAGTTCTTC

D: .
J: TRBJ1-5
V: TRBV5-6
size: few
CDR3: CASSLATGQPQHF
DNA: TGTGCCAGCAGCTTGGCCACGGGTCAGCCCCAGCATTTT

D: TRBD1
J: TRBJ1-2
V: TRBV19
size: few
CDR3: CASISTGGYGYTF
DNA: TGTGCCAGTATATCGACAGGGGGCTATGGCTACACCTTC

D: TRBD2
J: TRBJ2-7
V: TRBV4-3
size: few
CDR3: CASSQVDSGGYEQYF
DNA: TGCGCCAGCAGCCAAGTCGATAGCGGGGGATACGAGCAGTACTTC

D: .
J: TRBJ2-3
V: TRBV5-5
size: .
CDR3: CASSFSTSTDTQYF
DNA: TGTGCCAGCAGCTTCTCGACTAGCACAGATACGCAGTATTTT

D: TRBD1
J: TRBJ2-5
V: TRBV29-1
size: .
CDR3: CSVGADRGQETQYF
DNA: TGCAGCGTGGGGGCGGACAGGGGGCAGGAGACCCAGTACTTC

D: TRBD2
J: TRBJ2-5
V: TRBV5-1
size: .
CDR3: CASSSGIWETQYF
DNA: TGCGCCAGCAGTAGCGGGATTTGGGAGACCCAGTACTTC

D: TRBD2
J: TRBJ2-2
V: TRBV5-1
size: .
CDR3: CASSPPPTSAAGELFF
DNA: TGCGCCAGCAGCCCCCCGCCTACTAGCGCAGCCGGGGAGCTGTTTTTT

D: TRBD1
J: TRBJ1-2
V: TRBV5-1
size: .
CDR3: CASSLVGTANYGYTF
DNA: TGCGCCAGCAGCTTAGTAGGGACAGCTAACTATGGCTACACCTTC

D: TRBD2
J: TRBJ2-7
V: TRBV11-2
size: many
CDR3: CASSSLGSEAGDSYEQYF
DNA: TGTGCCAGCAGCTCCCTAGGGTCAGAAGCGGGGGACTCCTACGAGCAGTACTTC

D: .
J: TRBJ2-1
V: TRBV5-1
size: .
CDR3: CASSVQVNNEQFF
DNA: TGCGCCAGCAGTGTACAGGTTAACAATGAGCAGTTCTTC

D: .
J: TRBJ1-4
V: TRBV5-6
size: few
CDR3: CASTEWGRTNEKLFF
DNA: TGTGCCAGCACAGAGTGGGGCAGAACTAATGAAAAACTGTTTTTT

D: .
J: TRBJ2-6
V: TRBV19
size: .
CDR3: CASSRGADRKFLSGANVLTF
DNA: TGTGCCAGTAGTAGAGGGGCAGACAGGAAATTCCTATCTGGGGCCAACGTCCTGACTTTC

D: .
J: TRBJ2-5
V: TRBV5-1
size: .
CDR3: CASSISGVETQYF
DNA: TGCGCCAGCAGCATATCGGGGGTGGAGACCCAGTACTTC

D: .
J: TRBJ2-5
V: TRBV30
size: .
CDR3: CAWSVLGTPETQYF
DNA: TGTGCCTGGAGTGTTCTAGGGACTCCGGAGACCCAGTACTTC

D: .
J: TRBJ2-4
V: TRBV6-6
size: .
CDR3: CASSYSSGGGNIQYF
DNA: TGTGCCAGCAGTTACTCGAGCGGCGGGGGCAACATTCAGTACTTC

D: .
J: TRBJ2-1
V: TRBV6-5
size: few
CDR3: CASTSRNLYNEQFF
DNA: TGTGCCAGCACCTCCCGTAACTTATACAATGAGCAGTTCTTC

D: TRBD2
J: TRBJ2-7
V: TRBV9
size: once
CDR3: CASSRPEWGGEQYF
DNA: TGTGCCAGCAGCCGTCCCGAATGGGGGGGAGAGCAGTACTTC

D: .
J: TRBJ1-4
V: TRBV2
size: .
CDR3: CASSPGRFNEKLFF
DNA: TGTGCCAGCAGTCCCGGGAGGTTTAATGAAAAACTGTTTTTT

D: TRBD2
J: TRBJ2-7
V: TRBV5-1
size: .
CDR3: CASSLRLAGYEQYF
DNA: TGCGCCAGCAGCTTACGGCTAGCGGGGTACGAGCAGTACTTC

D: TRBD1
J: TRBJ2-5
V: TRBV5-6
size: .
CDR3: CASSRTGVQETQYF
DNA: TGTGCCAGCAGCCGGACAGGGGTTCAGGAGACCCAGTACTTC

D: .
J: TRBJ1-1
V: TRBV5-4
size: .
CDR3: CASSLTDSNTEAFF
DNA: TGTGCCAGCAGCTTAACAGACAGTAACACTGAAGCTTTCTTT

D: .
J: TRBJ2-7
V: TRBV7-8
size: .
CDR3: CASSLAGLSYEQYF
DNA: TGTGCCAGCAGCTTAGCTGGGCTATCCTACGAGCAGTACTTC

D: .
J: TRBJ2-1
V: TRBV30
size: .
CDR3: CAWSVQFSDEQFF
DNA: TGTGCCTGGAGTGTACAGTTTTCTGATGAGCAGTTCTTC

D: TRBD1
J: TRBJ2-1
V: TRBV6-6
size: .
CDR3: CASSRDRVGEQFF
DNA: TGTGCCAGCAGCCGTGACAGGGTGGGGGAGCAGTTCTTC

D: TRBD1
J: TRBJ2-7
V: TRBV5-1
size: .
CDR3: CASSSGQGFPEQYF
DNA: TGCGCCAGCAGCTCAGGACAGGGTTTCCCCGAGCAGTACTTC

D: .
J: TRBJ1-2
V: TRBV25-1
size: once
CDR3: CASSEYIQGPYGYTF
DNA: TGTGCCAGCAGTGAATATATACAGGGCCCCTATGGCTACACCTTC

D: .
J: TRBJ2-1
V: TRBV6-5
size: .
CDR3: CASRSGVSRYEFF
DNA: TGTGCCAGCAGGTCGGGGGTGAGCCGCTACGAGTTCTTC